This TCR beta chain was observed in a study of blood T cell repertoires in COVID-19. Background on the study: Spain, Italy and the United States supplied samples that represented acute and convalescent COVID-19. Sample material is recorded as cDNA or gDNA derived from T cells, B-cell-depleted T cells, or PBMCs.

Participant ages covered roughly 18 to 89 years across approximately 25 US areas. Which cohort a participant joined came from the clinical history participants gave. The CDR3 covers 13 residues. In germline, CDR1 is SQVTM, CDR2 ANQGSEA. The V end was cut by 5 bases, the J end by 4 bases, with 14 bases between. Data came from immunoSEQ multiplex PCR; TCRdb stores just in-frame clones and leaves some out. This table has hundreds of thousands of clones, approximately 88% appearing once. The chain carries TRBV29-1 and TRBJ1-1; D ambiguous. The receptor's source is a woman aged 25 to 39 who had recovered from COVID-19. Sequenced: PBMCs or T cells enriched from blood (not recorded which). As DNA, the CDR3 is TGCAGCGTTAAGTCGGGTCTGGGCACTGAAGCTTTCTTT. Protein: CSVKSGLGTEAFF.